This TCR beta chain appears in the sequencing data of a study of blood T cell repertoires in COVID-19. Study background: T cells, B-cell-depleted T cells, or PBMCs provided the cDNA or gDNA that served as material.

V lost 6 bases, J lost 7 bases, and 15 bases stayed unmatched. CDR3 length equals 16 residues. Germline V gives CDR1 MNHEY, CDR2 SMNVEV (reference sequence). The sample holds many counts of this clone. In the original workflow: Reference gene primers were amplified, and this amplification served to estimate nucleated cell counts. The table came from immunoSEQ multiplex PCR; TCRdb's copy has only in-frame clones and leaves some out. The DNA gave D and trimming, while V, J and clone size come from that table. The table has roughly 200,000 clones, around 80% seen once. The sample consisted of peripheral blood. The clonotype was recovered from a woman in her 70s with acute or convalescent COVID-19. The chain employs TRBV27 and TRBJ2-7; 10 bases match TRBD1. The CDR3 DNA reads TGTGCCAGCAGCTTGCGAGAAGGACAGGGGGTATGGGAGCAGTACTTC. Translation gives CASSLREGQGVWEQYF.